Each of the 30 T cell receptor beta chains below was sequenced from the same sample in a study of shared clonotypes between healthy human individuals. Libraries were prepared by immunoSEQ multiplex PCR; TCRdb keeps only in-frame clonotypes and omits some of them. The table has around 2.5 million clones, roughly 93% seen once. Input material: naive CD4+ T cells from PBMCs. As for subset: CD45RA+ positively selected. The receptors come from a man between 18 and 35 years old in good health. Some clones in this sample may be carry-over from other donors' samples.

The CDR3 loop reads CASSVDGRTTGGESGNTIYF. DNA for the CDR3: TGTGCCAGCAGCGTAGACGGGAGAACGACAGGAGGAGAATCTGGAAACACCATATATTTT. The J gene is TRBJ1-3, the V gene TRBV9; weak D call: TRBD1 (6 bases). CDR3 length: 20 amino acids. V was cut by 0 bases and J by 1 base, with 23 bases left in between. Looked up from germline, CDR1 is SGDLS and CDR2 is YYNGEE.

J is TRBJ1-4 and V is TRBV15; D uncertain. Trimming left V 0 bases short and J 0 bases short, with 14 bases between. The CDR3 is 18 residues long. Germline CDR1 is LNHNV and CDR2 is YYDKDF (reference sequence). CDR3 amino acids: CATSRDLSSGATNEKLFF. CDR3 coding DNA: TGTGCCACCAGCAGAGACCTCAGTTCCGGAGCAACTAATGAAAAACTGTTTTTT.

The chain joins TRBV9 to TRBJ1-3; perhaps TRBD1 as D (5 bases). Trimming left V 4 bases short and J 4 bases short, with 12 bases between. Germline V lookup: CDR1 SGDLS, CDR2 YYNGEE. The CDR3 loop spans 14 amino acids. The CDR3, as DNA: TGTGCCAGCAGCTCGGGGCCGGTGGGAAACACCATATATTTT. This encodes CASSSGPVGNTIYF.

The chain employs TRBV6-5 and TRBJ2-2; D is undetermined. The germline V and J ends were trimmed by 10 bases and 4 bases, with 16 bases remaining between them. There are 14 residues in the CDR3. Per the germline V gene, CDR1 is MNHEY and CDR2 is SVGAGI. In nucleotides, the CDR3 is TGTGCCACCTCGGATCCTAAGGGCACCGGGGAGCTGTTTTTT. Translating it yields CATSDPKGTGELFF.

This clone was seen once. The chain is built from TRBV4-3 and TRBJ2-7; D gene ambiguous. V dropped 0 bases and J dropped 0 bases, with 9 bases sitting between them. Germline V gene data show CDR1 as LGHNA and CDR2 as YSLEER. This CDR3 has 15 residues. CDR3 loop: CASSQDPVASYEQYF. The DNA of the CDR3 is TGCGCCAGCAGCCAAGATCCAGTAGCCTCCTACGAGCAGTACTTC.

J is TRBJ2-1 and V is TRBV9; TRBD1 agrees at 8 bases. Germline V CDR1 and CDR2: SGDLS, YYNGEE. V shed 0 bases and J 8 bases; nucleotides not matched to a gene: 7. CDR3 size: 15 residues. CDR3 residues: CASSVGQGMVDEQFF. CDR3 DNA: TGTGCCAGCAGCGTAGGACAGGGGATGGTGGATGAGCAGTTCTTC.

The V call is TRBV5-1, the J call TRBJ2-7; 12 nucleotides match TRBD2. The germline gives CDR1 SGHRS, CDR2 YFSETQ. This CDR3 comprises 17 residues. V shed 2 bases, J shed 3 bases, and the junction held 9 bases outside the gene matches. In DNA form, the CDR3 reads TGCGCCAGCAGCTTTACACTAGCGGGAGGAGGGGGCTACGAGCAGTACTTC. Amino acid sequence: CASSFTLAGGGGYEQYF. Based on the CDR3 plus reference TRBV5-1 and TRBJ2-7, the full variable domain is KAGVTQTPRYLIKTRGQQVTLSCSPISGHRSVSWYQQTPGQGLQFLFEYFSETQRNKGNFPGRFSGRQFSNSRSEMNVSTLELGDSALYLCASSFTLAGGGGYEQYFGPGTRLTVT.

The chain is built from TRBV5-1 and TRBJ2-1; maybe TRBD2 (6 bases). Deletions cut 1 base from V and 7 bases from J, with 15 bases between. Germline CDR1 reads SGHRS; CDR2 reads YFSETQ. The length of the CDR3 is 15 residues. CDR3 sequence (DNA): TGCGCCAGCAGCTTGTGGGGGGAGGAGTGGAATGAGCAGTTCTTC. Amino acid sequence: CASSLWGEEWNEQFF.

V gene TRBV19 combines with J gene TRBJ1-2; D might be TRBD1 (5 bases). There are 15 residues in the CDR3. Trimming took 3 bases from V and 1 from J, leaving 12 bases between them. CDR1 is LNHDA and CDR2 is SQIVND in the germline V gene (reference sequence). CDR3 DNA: TGTGCCAGTAGTATCGGTGGACAAGTTAACTATGGCTACACCTTC. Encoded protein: CASSIGGQVNYGYTF. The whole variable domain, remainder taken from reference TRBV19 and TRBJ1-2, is DGGITQSPKYLFRKEGQNVTLSCEQNLNHDAMYWYRQDPGQGLRLIYYSQIVNDFQKGDIAEGYSVSREKKESFPLTVTSAQKNPTAFYLCASSIGGQVNYGYTFGSGTRLTVV.

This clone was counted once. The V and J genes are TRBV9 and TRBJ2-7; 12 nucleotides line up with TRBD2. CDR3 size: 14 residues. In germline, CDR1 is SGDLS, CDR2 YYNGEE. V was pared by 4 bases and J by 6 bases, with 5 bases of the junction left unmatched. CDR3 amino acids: CASSPQGLAGEQYF. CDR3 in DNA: TGTGCCAGCAGCCCACAGGGACTAGCGGGCGAGCAGTACTTC.

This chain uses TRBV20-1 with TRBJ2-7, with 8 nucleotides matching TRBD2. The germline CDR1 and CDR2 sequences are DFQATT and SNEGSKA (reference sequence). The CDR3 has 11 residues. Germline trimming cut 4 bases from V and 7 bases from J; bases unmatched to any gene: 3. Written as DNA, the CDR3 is TGCAGTGCTATGCCTAGCGGGGAGCAGTACTTC. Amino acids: CSAMPSGEQYF.

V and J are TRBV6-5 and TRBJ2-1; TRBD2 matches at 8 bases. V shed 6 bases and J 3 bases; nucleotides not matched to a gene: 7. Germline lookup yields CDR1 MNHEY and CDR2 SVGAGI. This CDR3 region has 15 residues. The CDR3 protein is CASRLSGTSYNEQFF. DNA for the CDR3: TGTGCCAGCAGACTTTCCGGGACTAGCTACAATGAGCAGTTCTTC.

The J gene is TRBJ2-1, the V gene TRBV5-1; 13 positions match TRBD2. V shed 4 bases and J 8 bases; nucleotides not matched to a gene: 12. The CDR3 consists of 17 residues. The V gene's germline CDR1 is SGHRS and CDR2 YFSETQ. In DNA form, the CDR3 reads TGCGCCAGCAGCCCGACCCGAGGACTAGCGGGAGTGGATGAGCAGTTCTTC. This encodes CASSPTRGLAGVDEQFF.

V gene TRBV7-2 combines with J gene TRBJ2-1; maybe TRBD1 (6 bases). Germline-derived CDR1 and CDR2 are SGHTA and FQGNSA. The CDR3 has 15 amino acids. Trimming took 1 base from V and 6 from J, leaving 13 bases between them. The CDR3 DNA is TGTGCCAGCAGCTTAGTCGGGACACAGGGCAATGAGCAGTTCTTC. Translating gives CASSLVGTQGNEQFF.

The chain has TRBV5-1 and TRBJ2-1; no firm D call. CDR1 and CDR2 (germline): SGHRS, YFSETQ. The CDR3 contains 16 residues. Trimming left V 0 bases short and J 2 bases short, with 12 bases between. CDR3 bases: TGCGCCAGCAGCTTGGAAACCACCCTAGCCTACAATGAGCAGTTCTTC. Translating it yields CASSLETTLAYNEQFF.

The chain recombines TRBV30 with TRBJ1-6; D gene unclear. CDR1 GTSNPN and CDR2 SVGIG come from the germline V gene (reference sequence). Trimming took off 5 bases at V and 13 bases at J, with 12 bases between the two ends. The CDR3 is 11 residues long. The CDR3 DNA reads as TGTGCCTGGGGACCCTTTTATCCCCTCCACTTT. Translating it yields CAWGPFYPLHF.

The DNA of the CDR3 is TGTGCCAGCAGCCCCCAGGCCGGGAGCAATGAGCAGTTCTTC. Translating it yields CASSPQAGSNEQFF. V is TRBV7-8 and J is TRBJ2-1, with D possibly TRBD2 on 6 matching bases. The CDR3 is 14 residues long. V gave up 5 bases and J gave up 6 bases, with 14 bases separating them. The germline V gene has CDR1 SGHVS and CDR2 FQNEAQ. The entire variable domain, with the rest obtained from reference TRBV7-8 and TRBJ2-1, is as follows: GAGVSQSPRYKVAKRGQDVALRCDPISGHVSLFWYQQALGQGPEFLTYFQNEAQLDKSGLPSDRFFAERPEGSVSTLKIQRTQQEDSAVYLCASSPQAGSNEQFFGPGTRLTVL.

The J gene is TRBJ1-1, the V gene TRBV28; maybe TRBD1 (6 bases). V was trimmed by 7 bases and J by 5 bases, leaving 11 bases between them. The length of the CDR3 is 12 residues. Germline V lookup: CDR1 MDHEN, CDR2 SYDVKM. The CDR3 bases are TGTGCCAGCAATGCAAGGGGGACTGAAGCTTTCTTT. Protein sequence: CASNARGTEAFF.

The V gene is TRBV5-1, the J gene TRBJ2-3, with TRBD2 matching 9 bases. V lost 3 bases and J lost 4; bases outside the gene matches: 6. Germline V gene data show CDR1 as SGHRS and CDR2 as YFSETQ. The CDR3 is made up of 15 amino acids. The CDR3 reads CASSSGGGVADTQYF. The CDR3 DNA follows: TGCGCCAGCAGCTCTGGCGGGGGGGTGGCAGATACGCAGTATTTT.

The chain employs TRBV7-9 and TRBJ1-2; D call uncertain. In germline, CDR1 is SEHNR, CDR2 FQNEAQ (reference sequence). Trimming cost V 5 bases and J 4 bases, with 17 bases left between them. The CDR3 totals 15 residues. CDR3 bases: TGTGCCAGCAGCCCACTGACCGGATTCCCCTATGGCTACACCTTC. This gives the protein CASSPLTGFPYGYTF.

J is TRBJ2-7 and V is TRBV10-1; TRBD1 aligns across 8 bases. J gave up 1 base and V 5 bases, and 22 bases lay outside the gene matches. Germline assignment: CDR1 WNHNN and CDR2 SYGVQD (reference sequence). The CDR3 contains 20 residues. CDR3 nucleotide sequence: TGCGCCAGCAGTCCCCCGTCGGGGACAGGTCGTATGGGATGGTCCTACGAGCAGTACTTC. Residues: CASSPPSGTGRMGWSYEQYF.

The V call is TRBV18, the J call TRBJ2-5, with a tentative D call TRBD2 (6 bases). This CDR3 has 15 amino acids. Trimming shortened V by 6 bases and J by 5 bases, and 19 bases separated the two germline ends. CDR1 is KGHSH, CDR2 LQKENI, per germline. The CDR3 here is CASSPVSGLGETQYF. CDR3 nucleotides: TGTGCCAGCTCTCCTGTAAGCGGGCTCGGGGAGACCCAGTACTTC.

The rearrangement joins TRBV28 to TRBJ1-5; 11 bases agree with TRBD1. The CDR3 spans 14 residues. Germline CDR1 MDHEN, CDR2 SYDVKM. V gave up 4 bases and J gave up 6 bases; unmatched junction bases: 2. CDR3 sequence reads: CASSSDRGLQPQHF. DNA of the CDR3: TGTGCCAGCAGTTCGGACAGGGGGCTTCAGCCCCAGCATTTT.

CDR3 residues: CASSLGRQPNNEQFF. The CDR3 DNA sequence: TGCGCCAGCAGCTTGGGGCGACAGCCTAACAATGAGCAGTTCTTC. The genes are TRBV5-1 and TRBJ2-1; the D gene is possibly TRBD1 (5 bases). Trimming pared 0 bases from V and 5 bases from J, leaving 12 bases between. The CDR3 covers 15 residues. CDR1 is SGHRS, CDR2 YFSETQ, per germline.

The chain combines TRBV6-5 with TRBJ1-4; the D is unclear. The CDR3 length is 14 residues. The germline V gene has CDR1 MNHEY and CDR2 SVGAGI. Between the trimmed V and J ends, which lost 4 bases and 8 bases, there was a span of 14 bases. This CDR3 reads CASSSGPAEEKLFF. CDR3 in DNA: TGTGCCAGCAGTTCCGGACCGGCGGAGGAAAAACTGTTTTTT.

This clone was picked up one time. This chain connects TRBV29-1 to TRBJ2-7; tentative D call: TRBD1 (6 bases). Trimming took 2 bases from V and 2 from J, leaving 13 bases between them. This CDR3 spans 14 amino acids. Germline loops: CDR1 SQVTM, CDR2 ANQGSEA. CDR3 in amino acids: CSVESRGQPYEQYF. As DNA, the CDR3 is TGCAGCGTTGAAAGTCGCGGACAGCCCTACGAGCAGTACTTC.

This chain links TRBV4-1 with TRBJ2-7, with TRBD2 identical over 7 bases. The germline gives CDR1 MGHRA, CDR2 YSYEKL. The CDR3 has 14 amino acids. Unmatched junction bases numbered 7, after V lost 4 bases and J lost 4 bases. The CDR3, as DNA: TGCGCCAGCAGCCTTAGGACTAGAAGTTACGAGCAGTACTTC. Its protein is CASSLRTRSYEQYF.

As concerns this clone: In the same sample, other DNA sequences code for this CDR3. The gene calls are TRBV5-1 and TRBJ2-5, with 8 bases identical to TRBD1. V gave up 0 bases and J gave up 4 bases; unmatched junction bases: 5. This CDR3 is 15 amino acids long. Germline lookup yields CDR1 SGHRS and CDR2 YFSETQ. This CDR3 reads CASSLGTGTGETQYF. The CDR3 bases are TGCGCCAGCAGCTTGGGAACAGGGACAGGAGAGACCCAGTACTTC. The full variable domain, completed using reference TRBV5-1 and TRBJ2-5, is KAGVTQTPRYLIKTRGQQVTLSCSPISGHRSVSWYQQTPGQGLQFLFEYFSETQRNKGNFPGRFSGRQFSNSRSEMNVSTLELGDSALYLCASSLGTGTGETQYFGPGTRLLVL.

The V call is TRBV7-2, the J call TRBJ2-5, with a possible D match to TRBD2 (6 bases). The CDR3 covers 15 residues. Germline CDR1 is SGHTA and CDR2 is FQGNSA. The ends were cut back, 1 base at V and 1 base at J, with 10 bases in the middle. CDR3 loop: CASSLVTGVQETQYF. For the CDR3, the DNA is TGTGCCAGCAGCTTAGTTACGGGGGTCCAAGAGACCCAGTACTTC. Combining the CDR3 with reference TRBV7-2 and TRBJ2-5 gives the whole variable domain GAGVSQSPSNKVTEKGKDVELRCDPISGHTALYWYRQSLGQGLEFLIYFQGNSAPDKSGLPSDRFSAERTGGSVSTLTIQRTQQEDSAVYLCASSLVTGVQETQYFGPGTRLLVL.

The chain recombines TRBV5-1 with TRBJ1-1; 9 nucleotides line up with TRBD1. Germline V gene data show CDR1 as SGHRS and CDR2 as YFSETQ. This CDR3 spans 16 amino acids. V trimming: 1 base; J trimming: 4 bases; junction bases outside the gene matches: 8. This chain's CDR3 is CASSLLGGQGPTEAFF. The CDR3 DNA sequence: TGCGCCAGCAGCTTGCTTGGGGGACAGGGTCCCACTGAAGCTTTCTTT.